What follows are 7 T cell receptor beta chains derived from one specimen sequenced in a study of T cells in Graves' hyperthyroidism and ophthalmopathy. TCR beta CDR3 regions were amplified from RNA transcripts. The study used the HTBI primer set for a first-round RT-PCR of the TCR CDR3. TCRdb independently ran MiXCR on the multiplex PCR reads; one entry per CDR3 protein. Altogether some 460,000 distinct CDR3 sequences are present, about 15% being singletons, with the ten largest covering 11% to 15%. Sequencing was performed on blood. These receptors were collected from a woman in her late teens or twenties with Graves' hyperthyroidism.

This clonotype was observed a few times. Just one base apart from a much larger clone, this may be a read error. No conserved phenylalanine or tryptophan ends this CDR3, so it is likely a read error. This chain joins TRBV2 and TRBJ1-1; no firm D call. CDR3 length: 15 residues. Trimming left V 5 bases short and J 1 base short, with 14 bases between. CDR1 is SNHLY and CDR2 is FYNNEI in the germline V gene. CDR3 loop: CASSPHGRRNTEAFS. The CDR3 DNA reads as TGTGCCAGCAGTCCGCATGGACGACGGAACACTGAAGCTTTCTCT.

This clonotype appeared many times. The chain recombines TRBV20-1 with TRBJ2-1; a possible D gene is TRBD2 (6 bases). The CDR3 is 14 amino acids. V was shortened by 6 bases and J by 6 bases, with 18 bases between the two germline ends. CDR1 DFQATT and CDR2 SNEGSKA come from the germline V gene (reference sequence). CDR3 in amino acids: CSAKGRVGGNEQFF. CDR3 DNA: TGCAGTGCCAAGGGGCGAGTCGGGGGCAATGAGCAGTTCTTC.

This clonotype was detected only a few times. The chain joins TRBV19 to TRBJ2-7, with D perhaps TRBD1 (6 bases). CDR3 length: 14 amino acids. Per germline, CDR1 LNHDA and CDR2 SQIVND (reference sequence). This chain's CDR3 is CRDTDRYPIYEQYF. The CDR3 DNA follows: TGTCGGGACACGGACCGGTACCCAATTTACGAGCAGTACTTC.

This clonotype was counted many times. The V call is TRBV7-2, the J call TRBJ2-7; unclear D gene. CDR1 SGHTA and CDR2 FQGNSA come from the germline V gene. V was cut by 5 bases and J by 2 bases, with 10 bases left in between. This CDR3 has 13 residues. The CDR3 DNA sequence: TGTGCCAGCAGCACGGCCGTACCCTACGAGCAGTACTTC. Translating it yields CASSTAVPYEQYF.

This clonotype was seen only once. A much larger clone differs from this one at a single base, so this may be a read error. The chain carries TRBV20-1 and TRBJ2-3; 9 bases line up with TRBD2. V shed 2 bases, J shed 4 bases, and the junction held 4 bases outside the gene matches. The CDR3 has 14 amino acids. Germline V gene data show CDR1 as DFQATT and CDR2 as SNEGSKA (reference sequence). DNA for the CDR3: TGCAGTGCTAGACGAGCGGGGGGCGCAGATACGCAGTATTTT. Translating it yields CSARRAGGADTQYF.

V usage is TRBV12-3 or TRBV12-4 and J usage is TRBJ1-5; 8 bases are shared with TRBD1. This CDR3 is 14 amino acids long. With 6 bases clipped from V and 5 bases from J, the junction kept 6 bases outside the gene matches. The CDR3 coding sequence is TGTGCCAGCAGGCGACAGGGGTTCGATCAGCCCCAGCATTTT. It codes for CASRRQGFDQPQHF.

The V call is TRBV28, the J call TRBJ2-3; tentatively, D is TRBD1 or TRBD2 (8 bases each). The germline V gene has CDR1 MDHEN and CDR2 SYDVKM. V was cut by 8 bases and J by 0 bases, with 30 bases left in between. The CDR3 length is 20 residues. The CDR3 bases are TGTGCCAGCTCCCAGGGGGCGCTAGGGCTAGCGGGTACTAGCACAGATACGCAGTATTTT. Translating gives CASSQGALGLAGTSTDTQYF.